Listed here are 22 T cell receptor beta chains from one sample, sequenced in a study of identical twins. TCRdb recomputed calls from the 5' RACE reads with MiXCR, one row per CDR3 protein. The data show a few hundred thousand distinct CDR3 sequences, 9% to 15% seen once. This sample was shared with a second study, whose subject was yellow fever vaccine responses in identical twins.

Sequencing was done on a sample of CD8+ T cells sorted from blood. The receptors derive from a woman aged 18-35 years in good health.

The chain couples TRBV21-1 to TRBJ2-1; no check of the table's D call, TRBD1, against the DNA was made. TRBV21-1 is flagged as a pseudogene. The CDR3 is made up of 17 amino acids. The chain's CDR3 is CASSKGYRGSPTNEQFF. In nucleotides, the CDR3 is TGTGCCAGCAGCAAAGGGTACAGGGGCTCTCCCACCAATGAGCAGTTCTTC.

Details on this clonotype: At one end, the junction sequence differs from germline, possibly due to a read error. The gene calls are TRBV12-3 or TRBV12-4 and TRBJ2-2; a possible D gene is TRBD1 (5 bases). The CDR3 consists of 15 residues. CDR3 loop: CACRVTATNTGELFF. The DNA of the CDR3 is TGTGCCTGCAGAGTGACAGCTACGAACACCGGGGAGCTGTTTTTT.

V gene TRBV29-1 combines with J gene TRBJ2-2; 14 bases are a match to TRBD2. V dropped 5 bases and J dropped 6; count of bases not matched to a gene: 11. Germline V CDR1 and CDR2: SQVTM, ANQGSEA. The CDR3 contains 17 residues. CDR3 bases: TGCAGCGTTTTGAGACTAGCGGGAGGGGTAGATCCCGGGGAGCTGTTTTTT. This encodes CSVLRLAGGVDPGELFF.

The rearrangement uses TRBV7-9 and TRBJ2-1, with D hard to call. CDR3 size: 11 residues. Trimming took 3 bases from V and 9 from J, leaving 6 bases between them. In germline, CDR1 is SEHNR, CDR2 FQNEAQ (reference sequence). The CDR3 spells CASSFAPEQFF. The DNA of the CDR3 is TGTGCCAGCAGCTTTGCTCCTGAGCAGTTCTTC.

This clonotype has more than one count but fewer than ten. The chain uses TRBV28 and TRBJ2-3; no firm D call. V lost 1 base, J lost 5 bases, and 10 bases lay in between. From germline, CDR1 is MDHEN and CDR2 SYDVKM. The length of the CDR3 is 14 residues. This CDR3 reads CASSLSGFQDTQYF. CDR3 nucleotides: TGTGCCAGCAGTTTATCAGGATTCCAAGATACGCAGTATTTT.

This clonotype was detected only once. J is TRBJ2-1 and V is TRBV7-9; D is ambiguous. This CDR3 spans 14 amino acids. V was clipped by 2 bases and J by 2 bases, with 7 bases between them. The germline gives CDR1 SEHNR, CDR2 FQNEAQ (reference sequence). The CDR3 region is CASSLPDAYNEQFF. The CDR3 DNA is TGTGCCAGCAGCTTACCGGACGCCTACAATGAGCAGTTCTTC.

This clonotype was found a few times. This chain uses TRBV25-1 with TRBJ2-3; 8 nucleotides agree with TRBD1. In germline, CDR1 is MGHDK, CDR2 SYGVNS. V lost 3 bases, J lost 5 bases, and 4 bases stayed unmatched. The CDR3 is 14 amino acids. CDR3 bases: TGTGCCAGCAGTGACAGGGGGCGTCTAGATACGCAGTATTTT. Its translation: CASSDRGRLDTQYF.

This clonotype was observed many times. The gene calls are TRBV6-5 and TRBJ1-5; no definite D call. The CDR3 totals 13 residues. CDR1 is MNHEY, CDR2 SVGAGI, per germline. The ends were cut back, 0 bases at V and 7 bases at J, with 7 bases in the middle. The CDR3 nucleotides read TGTGCCAGCAGTTACTCTTCGGTACAGCCCCAGCATTTT. As protein: CASSYSSVQPQHF.

The V and J genes are TRBV20-1 and TRBJ2-2; 10 bases match TRBD2. From germline, CDR1 is DFQATT and CDR2 SNEGSKA (reference sequence). The CDR3 sequence is 18 residues long. Germline trimming cut 1 base from V and 4 bases from J; bases unmatched to any gene: 12. The DNA of the CDR3 is TGCAGTGCTAGAGGGCCCCCTACTAGCGGGGTTGTCACCGGGGAGCTGTTTTTT. Amino acids: CSARGPPTSGVVTGELFF.

V and J are TRBV28 and TRBJ2-7, with D perhaps TRBD2 (6 bases). Germline V gives CDR1 MDHEN, CDR2 SYDVKM. V was shortened by 5 bases and J by 2 bases, with 13 bases between the two germline ends. The CDR3 length is 14 residues. Written as DNA, the CDR3 is TGTGCCAGCAGTAAACCGCGCGGGGCCTACGAGCAGTACTTC. Protein: CASSKPRGAYEQYF.

This clonotype was picked up many times. This chain connects TRBV24-1 to TRBJ2-7; 9 bases fit TRBD1. The CDR3 length is 14 residues. The junction had 4 bases not matched to a gene; V was cut back by 4 bases and J by 4 bases. Looked up from germline, CDR1 is KGHDR and CDR2 is SFDVKD. The CDR3 is CATSDPGQGYEQYF. CDR3 DNA: TGTGCCACCAGTGACCCGGGACAGGGTTACGAGCAGTACTTC.

This chain connects TRBV5-1 to TRBJ2-1, with 7 bases fitting TRBD1. This CDR3 spans 15 amino acids. Losses at the gene ends were 0 bases for V and 3 bases for J; bases not matched to a gene: 3. Germline-derived CDR1 and CDR2 are SGHRS and YFSETQ. Here the CDR3 reads CASSLAWDSYNEQFF. The CDR3 coding sequence is TGCGCCAGCAGCTTGGCCTGGGACAGCTACAATGAGCAGTTCTTC.

The chain couples TRBV9 to TRBJ2-5; 8 bases match TRBD1. The germline gives CDR1 SGDLS, CDR2 YYNGEE. The length of the CDR3 is 16 residues. J was trimmed by 3 bases and V by 4 bases; bases with no gene match: 11. The CDR3 DNA is TGTGCCAGCAGCCCTCCCCGAGGGACAGGAGAAGAGACCCAGTACTTC. This sequence encodes CASSPPRGTGEETQYF.

The chain couples TRBV28 to TRBJ2-1, with a possible D match to TRBD1 (5 bases). The CDR3 is made up of 13 amino acids. Per germline, CDR1 MDHEN and CDR2 SYDVKM. Trimming took off 7 bases at V and 4 bases at J, with 11 bases between the two ends. The CDR3 region is CASTKTEYNEQFF. CDR3 coding DNA: TGTGCCAGCACCAAGACAGAGTACAATGAGCAGTTCTTC.

This clonotype was counted between two and nine times. The chain joins TRBV29-1 to TRBJ2-1, with 9 bases that match TRBD2. V shed 0 bases and J 4 bases; nucleotides not matched to a gene: 7. The CDR3 is 16 residues long. Germline V CDR1 and CDR2: SQVTM, ANQGSEA. This CDR3 reads CSVEDPASGEYNEQFF. The CDR3 DNA reads TGCAGCGTTGAAGATCCGGCTAGCGGGGAATACAATGAGCAGTTCTTC.

This clonotype was counted ten times or more. The chain employs TRBV10-3 and TRBJ2-1; D unresolved. Trimming shortened V by 3 bases and J by 8 bases, and 20 bases separated the two germline ends. Germline-derived CDR1 and CDR2 are ENHRY and SYGVKD. The CDR3 spans 16 residues. In DNA, the CDR3 is TGTGCCATCAGTGAAGCAGCGTCCGATTTTACGGATGAGCAGTTCTTC. It codes for CAISEAASDFTDEQFF.

This clonotype was detected a few times. The V call is TRBV5-4, the J call TRBJ1-2, with D possibly matching TRBD1 (5 bases). Germline V gene sequence: CDR1 SGHNT, CDR2 YYREEE (reference sequence). The CDR3 totals 15 residues. V lost 3 bases to trimming and J lost 3 bases, with 15 bases between them. The DNA for the CDR3 is TGTGCCAGCAGCTCCAGGGACCGGGACCACTATGGCTACACCTTC. Protein product: CASSSRDRDHYGYTF.

CDR3 in amino acids: CASSSPRGLRTYEQYV. DNA of the CDR3: TGTGCCAGCAGTTCCCCCCGGGGTTTAAGGACCTACGAGCAGTACGTC. The V call is TRBV28, the J call TRBJ2-7; tentative D call: TRBD2 (5 bases). The CDR3 is made up of 16 amino acids. CDR1 and CDR2 from the germline V gene are MDHEN and SYDVKM. V was clipped by 4 bases and J by 2 bases, with 18 bases between them.

This clonotype was counted many times. This rearrangement joins TRBV29-1 to TRBJ2-7; 9 bases agree with TRBD1. V lost 7 bases and J lost 3; bases outside the gene matches: 4. The germline V gene encodes CDR1 SQVTM and CDR2 ANQGSEA. The CDR3 covers 12 residues. For the CDR3, the DNA is TGCAGCGCCTGGACAGGGGTCTACGAGCAGTACTTC. Translated: CSAWTGVYEQYF.

This clonotype was observed many times. The J gene is TRBJ2-3, the V gene TRBV5-1; 12 bases align to TRBD2. V was pared by 3 bases and J by 6 bases, with 5 bases of the junction left unmatched. Germline CDR1 is SGHRS and CDR2 is YFSETQ. CDR3 length: 15 residues. CDR3 nucleotide sequence: TGCGCCAGCAGCTCCGGGACTAGCGGGCGGGATACGCAGTATTTT. It specifies CASSSGTSGRDTQYF.

This clonotype came up a few times. The chain recombines TRBV4-2 with TRBJ2-1; no definite D call. The CDR3 loop spans 14 amino acids. With 2 bases removed from V and 6 bases from J, the gap between germline ends came to 11 bases. Germline-derived CDR1 and CDR2 are LGHNA and YNFKEQ. CDR3 protein: CASSQFLGGNEQFF. The DNA for the CDR3 is TGTGCCAGCAGCCAATTCCTAGGCGGCAATGAGCAGTTCTTC.

The chain links TRBV7-2 to TRBJ2-7; D is unclear. The CDR3 sequence is 16 residues long. Germline CDR1 is SGHTA and CDR2 is FQGNSA. Trimming stripped 4 bases from V and 0 bases from J, with 16 bases between. DNA for the CDR3: TGTGCCAGCAGCTCCAGATCCGGACCCCCCTCCTACGAGCAGTACTTC. Protein product: CASSSRSGPPSYEQYF.